These 26 T cell receptor beta chains were sequenced from one sample in a study of cytomegalovirus exposure and HLA in healthy donors. Researchers ran the PCR with 60 Vbeta and 13 Jbeta primers. Only in-frame clones appear in the TCRdb table, and some are missing; sequencing was by immunoSEQ multiplex PCR. This table holds 80,000 or so clones, over 60% found once. Sample: PBMCs. The receptors stem from a male donor in good health and CMV-seropositive.

The chain carries TRBV20-1 and TRBJ1-1, with no clear D. V was shortened by 7 bases and J by 10 bases, with 16 bases between the two germline ends. The germline CDR1 and CDR2 sequences are DFQATT and SNEGSKA (reference sequence). CDR3 length equals 11 residues. The CDR3 here is CSGRLAEAAFF. In DNA, the CDR3 is TGCAGTGGTCGCTTAGCAGAGGCAGCTTTCTTT.

The chain uses TRBV7-3 and TRBJ1-1; TRBD1 is a possible D gene (5 bases). CDR3 length: 14 residues. Trimming pared 2 bases from V and 6 bases from J, leaving 13 bases between. Germline assignment: CDR1 SGHTA and CDR2 FQGTGA. CDR3 nucleotides: TGTGCCAGCAGCTTAGGTCAGGGTGAGGCTGAAGCTTTCTTT. Its protein is CASSLGQGEAEAFF.

The chain couples TRBV5-8 to TRBJ1-1; 9 nucleotides line up with TRBD1. Unmatched junction bases numbered 8, after V lost 4 bases and J lost 4 bases. There are 15 residues in the CDR3. Germline CDR1 and CDR2: SGHTS and YDEGEE. CDR3 nucleotide sequence: TGTGCCAGCAGCGCCCGGGACAGGGCGGCCACTGAAGCTTTCTTT. As protein: CASSARDRAATEAFF. Combining the CDR3 with reference TRBV5-8 and TRBJ1-1 gives the whole variable domain EAGVTQSPTHLIKTRGQQATLRCSPISGHTSVYWYQQALGLGLQFLLWYDEGEERNRGNFPPRFSGRQFPNYSSELNVNALELEDSALYLCASSARDRAATEAFFGQGTRLTVV.

The chain carries TRBV27 and TRBJ2-3; the D gene is possibly TRBD1 (5 bases). The CDR3 is 16 residues long. The V and J ends lost 2 bases and 0 bases respectively, with 12 bases between them. Germline CDR1 reads MNHEY; CDR2 reads SMNVEV (reference sequence). This CDR3 is CASSLTTVPSTDTQYF. CDR3 in DNA: TGTGCCAGCAGTTTAACGACAGTACCTAGCACAGATACGCAGTATTTT.

The genes are TRBV28 and TRBJ1-1; no clear D gene. Germline assignment: CDR1 MDHEN and CDR2 SYDVKM. CDR3 length: 13 amino acids. V lost 4 bases and J 0 bases, leaving 6 bases between the germline ends. The CDR3 DNA follows: TGTGCCAGCAGTTCCAGGATGAACACTGAAGCTTTCTTT. Translation: CASSSRMNTEAFF.

The chain combines TRBV9 with TRBJ2-2; the match to TRBD1 covers 8 bases. With 3 bases clipped from V and 5 bases from J, the junction kept 9 bases outside the gene matches. This CDR3 has 16 amino acids. CDR1 SGDLS and CDR2 YYNGEE come from the germline V gene. The chain's CDR3 is CASSAEDQGATGELFF. Here the CDR3 DNA reads TGTGCCAGCAGCGCAGAGGACCAGGGGGCGACCGGGGAGCTGTTTTTT. Looking up the rest from reference TRBV9 and TRBJ2-2 gives the full variable domain: DSGVTQTPKHLITATGQRVTLRCSPRSGDLSVYWYQQSLDQGLQFLIQYYNGEERAKGNILERFSAQQFPDLHSELNLSSLELGDSALYFCASSAEDQGATGELFFGEGSRLTVL.

This clone was seen a handful of times. The chain links TRBV5-1 to TRBJ2-2; no reliable D call. V was shortened by 4 bases and J by 6 bases, with 10 bases between the two germline ends. This CDR3 has 13 amino acids. Germline loops: CDR1 SGHRS, CDR2 YFSETQ. The CDR3 DNA reads TGCGCCAGCAGCCGTGAAGCCTCCGGGGAGCTGTTTTTT. This sequence encodes CASSREASGELFF.

A few counts support this clone. The gene calls are TRBV28 and TRBJ1-2, with a possible D match to TRBD1 (5 bases). In germline, CDR1 is MDHEN, CDR2 SYDVKM. The ends were cut back, 10 bases at V and 5 bases at J, with 20 bases in the middle. This CDR3 has 14 residues. The CDR3 is CATTPQTVGYGYTF. The DNA for the CDR3 is TGTGCCACCACACCCCAGACAGTTGGGTATGGCTACACCTTC.

This chain links TRBV30 with TRBJ2-5; possible D gene TRBD2, 7 bases. Trimming removed 4 bases at V and 4 bases at J, with 19 bases between. Germline CDR1 reads GTSNPN; CDR2 reads SVGIG (reference sequence). This CDR3 has 15 residues. This CDR3 is CAWNPMGGGRETQYF. The CDR3 DNA follows: TGTGCCTGGAACCCGATGGGGGGGGGCCGAGAGACCCAGTACTTC.

This clone is a singleton in its sample. The gene calls are TRBV7-6 and TRBJ2-1, with 14 positions matching TRBD2. The germline V gene has CDR1 SGHVS and CDR2 FNYEAQ. This CDR3 is 15 amino acids long. V was clipped by 5 bases and J by 8 bases; unmatched bases: 5. The CDR3 protein is CASSIPGLAGDEQFF. The CDR3 DNA reads as TGTGCCAGCAGCATTCCGGGACTAGCGGGAGATGAGCAGTTCTTC.

DNA for the CDR3: TGTGCCAGCAGAAGACAGGGAATGAGGGGCACAGATACGCAGTATTTT. Translated: CASRRQGMRGTDTQYF. The chain employs TRBV28 and TRBJ2-3, with 7 bases identical to TRBD1. The J segment lost 1 base and the V segment lost 6 bases, leaving 10 bases of the junction unmatched. Germline CDR1 reads MDHEN; CDR2 reads SYDVKM. This CDR3 region has 16 residues.

The chain combines TRBV18 with TRBJ2-6; TRBD1 matches 9 bases. V shed 5 bases and J 4 bases; nucleotides not matched to a gene: 6. CDR3 size: 16 residues. The V gene's germline CDR1 is KGHSH and CDR2 LQKENI. CDR3 sequence reads: CASSATGGSGANVLTF. For the CDR3, the DNA is TGTGCCAGCTCAGCCACAGGGGGCTCAGGGGCCAACGTCCTGACTTTC.

The chain links TRBV23-1 to TRBJ2-7; 7 positions match TRBD1. TRBV23-1 is labeled an ORF, and its function is uncertain. The CDR3 covers 14 residues. The trim removed 8 bases at V and 1 base at J, leaving 8 bases unmatched. This CDR3 is CASRAVTGSYEQYF. For the CDR3, the DNA is TGCGCCAGCCGCGCCGTGACAGGGTCCTACGAGCAGTACTTC.

The chain combines TRBV5-4 with TRBJ2-3, with TRBD2 identical over 12 bases. The CDR3 loop spans 16 amino acids. CDR1 is SGHNT, CDR2 YYREEE, per germline (reference sequence). V trimming: 1 base; J trimming: 4 bases; junction bases outside the gene matches: 4. CDR3 DNA: TGTGCCAGCAGCTTGAACCTAGCGGGAGGGCCAGATACGCAGTATTTT. It is translated as CASSLNLAGGPDTQYF.

The chain recombines TRBV4-3 with TRBJ1-5; D remains unclear. The length of the CDR3 is 16 residues. The V gene lost 0 bases and the J gene lost 9 bases, with 18 bases spanning the gap. The germline gives CDR1 LGHNA, CDR2 YSLEER. The DNA of the CDR3 is TGCGCCAGCAGCCAAGATATTCAACAGCTCGGTGGGCCCCAGCATTTT. Its protein is CASSQDIQQLGGPQHF.

This clone was counted between two and nine times. The chain recombines TRBV11-3 with TRBJ1-1; 8 nucleotides line up with TRBD1. The germline CDR1 and CDR2 sequences are SGHNT and YENEEA. The V gene end was trimmed by 5 bases and the J gene end by 8 bases; junction bases not matched to a gene: 7. This CDR3 region has 13 residues. The DNA of the CDR3 is TGTGCCAGCAGCAAGCCGGGACAGGTCGAAGCTTTCTTT. Residues: CASSKPGQVEAFF.

This clone appeared a few times. The chain combines TRBV29-1 with TRBJ2-5; 14 bases match TRBD2. This CDR3 is 17 amino acids long. In germline, CDR1 is SQVTM, CDR2 ANQGSEA. V lost 8 bases and J lost 0; bases outside the gene matches: 11. The CDR3 sequence: CSLRLAGGLRYQETQYF. In DNA, the CDR3 is TGCAGCCTAAGACTAGCGGGAGGGCTGAGGTACCAAGAGACCCAGTACTTC.

This clone was recorded a few times. V and J are TRBV7-9 and TRBJ2-1; 12 nucleotides line up with TRBD2. The ends lost 8 bases at V and 4 bases at J; junction bases unmatched: 6. This CDR3 spans 15 amino acids. The V gene's germline CDR1 is SEHNR and CDR2 FQNEAQ (reference sequence). DNA for the CDR3: TGTGCCAGCTTGGACGGGACTAGCGGGTACAATGAGCAGTTCTTC. It codes for CASLDGTSGYNEQFF.

CDR3 coding DNA: TGTGCCAGCAGCTTGGTAGGGACAGCTCAGTTCTTC. It encodes CASSLVGTAQFF. J is TRBJ2-1 and V is TRBV5-4; 7 bases are shared with TRBD1. Germline V gives CDR1 SGHNT, CDR2 YYREEE (reference sequence). The CDR3 has 12 amino acids. J lost 13 bases, V lost 0 bases, and 4 bases had no gene match.

The chain couples TRBV2 to TRBJ2-1, with unresolved D. Germline V gives CDR1 SNHLY, CDR2 FYNNEI. There are 13 residues in the CDR3. V lost 6 bases and J 10 bases, leaving 16 bases between the germline ends. Here the CDR3 reads CASRENLVQEQFF. DNA of the CDR3: TGTGCCAGCAGGGAAAACCTCGTCCAGGAGCAGTTCTTC.

This clone was picked up a small number of times. The V call is TRBV6-1, the J call TRBJ1-1, with D uncertain. CDR3 length: 14 residues. The germline gives CDR1 MNHNS, CDR2 SASEGT. V gave up 6 bases and J gave up 3 bases, with 14 bases separating them. As DNA, the CDR3 is TGTGCCAGCAGAGAAACTCTTGGGCACACTGAAGCTTTCTTT. This translates into CASRETLGHTEAFF.

The chain couples TRBV28 to TRBJ2-7, with TRBD1 matching 7 bases. V lost 4 bases and J lost 2; bases outside the gene matches: 8. CDR1 and CDR2 (germline): MDHEN, SYDVKM. The CDR3 runs 15 residues. CDR3 amino acids: CASSSTGTATYEQYF. The CDR3 DNA reads as TGTGCCAGCAGTTCCACCGGGACAGCTACCTACGAGCAGTACTTC.

V usage is TRBV7-2 and J usage is TRBJ1-2; D gene unclear. Trimming removed 2 bases from V and 5 bases from J, with 21 bases in between. The CDR3 is 17 residues long. The germline CDR1 and CDR2 sequences are SGHTA and FQGNSA. CDR3 in amino acids: CASSLFGEMTDPYGYTF. In DNA, the CDR3 is TGTGCCAGCAGCTTATTCGGGGAAATGACTGATCCTTATGGCTACACCTTC. Variable domain in full (rest from reference TRBV7-2 and TRBJ1-2): GAGVSQSPSNKVTEKGKDVELRCDPISGHTALYWYRQSLGQGLEFLIYFQGNSAPDKSGLPSDRFSAERTGGSVSTLTIQRTQQEDSAVYLCASSLFGEMTDPYGYTFGSGTRLTVV.

To note about this clone: One junction end disagrees with the germline gene, perhaps due to a read error. This chain connects TRBV11-1 to TRBJ1-6, with 11 positions matching TRBD1. In germline, CDR1 is SGHAT, CDR2 FQDESV (reference sequence). The CDR3 has 15 residues. CDR3 sequence (DNA): TGTCCCAGCAGCCCCGGGACAGGGGGGAATTCACCCCTCCACTTT. Its protein is CPSSPGTGGNSPLHF.

The chain joins TRBV5-5 to TRBJ2-7; no definite D call. The germline V and J ends were trimmed by 4 bases and 4 bases, with 15 bases remaining between them. Germline CDR1 and CDR2: SGHKS and YYEKEE (reference sequence). The CDR3 spans 14 residues. The CDR3 DNA is TGTGCCAGCAGCACCCAGGTGGGCGTTTACGAGCAGTACTTC. Its protein product is CASSTQVGVYEQYF.

The V and J genes are TRBV6-6 and TRBJ2-7; no clear D. Per the germline V gene, CDR1 is MNHNY and CDR2 is SVGAGI (reference sequence). V lost 3 bases and J 4 bases, leaving 10 bases between the germline ends. The CDR3 runs 13 residues. CDR3 DNA sequence: TGTGCCAGCAGTTATCACCAGGTTTACGAGCAGTACTTC. This translates into CASSYHQVYEQYF.